The source of this TCR beta chain is a study of T cells in Graves' hyperthyroidism and ophthalmopathy. Trimming stripped 6 bases from V and 1 base from J, with 12 bases between. Germline V gene data show CDR1 as DFQATT and CDR2 as SNEGSKA (reference sequence). The CDR3 has 13 amino acids. The TCR beta CDR3 regions underwent amplification using RNA transcripts as the source. HTBI primers drove first-round RT-PCR of the TCR CDR3. Each CDR3 protein gets one entry after TCRdb re-called the multiplex PCR reads with MiXCR. The table includes around 350,000 distinct CDR3 sequences, about a fifth detected once. This clonotype was picked up many times.

The V and J genes are TRBV20-1 and TRBJ2-5; D could derive from TRBD1 or TRBD2 (5 bases each). The clonotype originates from a woman between 18 and 29 years old with Graves' hyperthyroidism. The sequenced sample consisted of blood. CDR3 nucleotides: TGCAGTGCAAGGGGACCGAGCCAAGAGACCCAGTACTTC. Protein: CSARGPSQETQYF.